This is a list of T cell receptor beta chains from one sample in a study of regulatory T cells in long-lasting Graves disease. TCRdb itself ran the multiplex PCR reads through MiXCR, one entry per CDR3 protein. The sample yields about 450,000 distinct CDR3 sequences, 15% to 20% seen once. In addition, the sample was reused for a study of T cells in Graves' hyperthyroidism and ophthalmopathy.

Specimen: peripheral blood mononuclear cells (PBMCs), collected at new diagnosis, from a patient treated with antithyroid drugs. These receptors originate from a woman aged 25 to 39 with Graves disease. Each CDR3 is given with its conserved first and last residue. A D gene is named only where the DNA matches it firmly. Not all rows give a size; the values are once, few, many and, for expanded clones, a class.

TRBV4-1	TRBD1	few	16	TRBJ1-1	TGCGCCAGCAGCCGCGGGACAGGGCTGATCGGGACTGAAGCTTTCTTT	CASSRGTGLIGTEAFF
TRBV18	.	many	15	TRBJ1-3	TGTGCCAGCTCACCACTCTCAGGGCCTGGAAACACCATATATTTT	CASSPLSGPGNTIYF
TRBV7-9	TRBD1	many	15	TRBJ1-5	TGTGCCAGCAGCTCAGCGGGGACAGCAAATCAGCCCCAGCATTTT	CASSSAGTANQPQHF
TRBV5-4	TRBD1	.	15	TRBJ1-1	TGTGCCAGCAGCTTGGGGTCGACAGGGCCCACTGAAGCTTTCTTT	CASSLGSTGPTEAFF
TRBV3-1	.	many	15	TRBJ2-7	TGTGCCAGCAGCCACGAGGGCAGACAGCGCCGCGAGCAGTACTTC	CASSHEGRQRREQYF
TRBV12-3/TRBV12-4	.	many	16	TRBJ1-1	TGTGCCAGCAGTTTAGGGGTGGGCCCGGTTGTCTCTGAAGCTTTCTTT	CASSLGVGPVVSEAFF
TRBV28	TRBD1	many	17	TRBJ1-2	TGTGCCAGCAGTTCCGGGACAGGGGCGCGATGGAACTATGGCTACACCTTC	CASSSGTGARWNYGYTF
TRBV3-1	.	many	15	TRBJ2-2	TGTGCCAGCAGCTTCGGAGGGCCGAACACCGGGGAGCTGTTTTTT	CASSFGGPNTGELFF
TRBV12-3/TRBV12-4	.	many	13	TRBJ1-1	TGTGCCAGCAGTCCCGCGCGTCGGACTGAAGCTTTCTTT	CASSPARRTEAFF
TRBV24-1	.	few	12	TRBJ1-4	TGTGCCACCAGTGATCAAGATGAAAAACTGTTTTTT	CATSDQDEKLFF
TRBV12-3/TRBV12-4	.	.	14	TRBJ1-1	TGTGCCAGCAGTTTAGACTACGTGAACACTGAAGCTTTCTTT	CASSLDYVNTEAFF
TRBV7-3	.	.	17	TRBJ2-7	TGTGCCAGCAGCCAAGTCCCCTCGTGGGCGGAGTCGTTAAAGCAGTACTTC	CASSQVPSWAESLKQYF
TRBV10-3	TRBD2	.	18	TRBJ2-2	TGTGCCATCGGAGGTGGGTCTAGCGGGAGCTCAAACACCGGGGAGCTGTTTTTT	CAIGGGSSGSSNTGELFF
TRBV6-1	TRBD1	few	17	TRBJ1-5	TGTGCCAGCAGTGAAGGCTGGACAGGGTTTGGCAATCAGCCCCAGCATTTT	CASSEGWTGFGNQPQHF
TRBV27	TRBD2	many	17	TRBJ2-3	TGTGCCAGCAGTGGGCTAGCGGGATGGCTAAGCACAGATACGCAGTATTTT	CASSGLAGWLSTDTQYF
TRBV5-4	.	.	18	TRBJ1-3	TGTGCCAGCAGCACGTTTGGGACGGGTTTGGTCTCTGGAAACACCATATATTTT	CASSTFGTGLVSGNTIYF
TRBV30	TRBD2	few	16	TRBJ2-3	TGTGCCTGGAGTGTATGGGATAGCGGGAGAGCAGATACGCAGTATTTT	CAWSVWDSGRADTQYF
TRBV24-1	TRBD2	many	15	TRBJ2-1	TGTGCCACCAGTGTGGCGGGAGGGCCTTGGAATGAGCAGTTCTTC	CATSVAGGPWNEQFF
TRBV12-3/TRBV12-4	.	.	15	TRBJ2-5	TGTGCCAGCAGCCCTAGGGCGGGTTTCCAAGAGACCCAGTACTTC	CASSPRAGFQETQYF
TRBV6-1	TRBD1	many	14	TRBJ1-1	TGTGCCAGCCAAGGGACAGAAGTAAACACTGAAGCTTTCTTT	CASQGTEVNTEAFF
TRBV28	.	many	16	TRBJ1-5	TGTGCCAGCAGTTTGACAGGCCGTTGGGGCAATCAGCCCCAGCATTTT	CASSLTGRWGNQPQHF
TRBV3-1	.	few	14	TRBJ1-2	TGTGCCAGCAGCCAAGAGTACGGTTGGGACGGCTACACCTTC	CASSQEYGWDGYTF
TRBV12-3/TRBV12-4	.	many	16	TRBJ1-5	TGTGCCAGCAGTTTAGGAGCGGAGAAAAGCAATCAGCCCCAGCATTTT	CASSLGAEKSNQPQHF
TRBV7-8	.	many	14	TRBJ2-7	TGTGCCAGCAGCTTGGAGTCCAACTCACCCGAGCAGTACTTC	CASSLESNSPEQYF
TRBV6-2/TRBV6-3	.	many	17	TRBJ2-7	TGTGCCAGCAGTTATAAGAGGGGAGACTTGGCGAAATACGAGCAGTACTTC	CASSYKRGDLAKYEQYF
TRBV29-1	TRBD2	.	15	TRBJ2-1	TGCAGCGTGCCAGTTACTAGCGGGGTCTACAATGAGCAGTTCTTC	CSVPVTSGVYNEQFF
TRBV7-9	TRBD2	many	14	TRBJ2-5	TGTGCCACCTCGACTAGCGGCCTTCAAGAGACCCAGTACTTC	CATSTSGLQETQYF
TRBV13	TRBD1	many	14	TRBJ1-1	TGTGCCAGCAGCTTAGCCCAGGGGGCAGGTGAAGCTTTCTTT	CASSLAQGAGEAFF
TRBV30	TRBD1	.	13	TRBJ2-4	TGTGCCTGGAGTGACGGGACAGGGAACATTCAGTACTTC	CAWSDGTGNIQYF
TRBV10-3	TRBD1	few	16	TRBJ2-7	TGTGCCATCAGTGAGTCTAGTGGGACAGGTTCCTACGAGCAGTACTTC	CAISESSGTGSYEQYF
TRBV3-1	TRBD1	many	15	TRBJ2-1	TGTGCCAGCAGCCCCGGGACAGGGGAACTTAATGAGCAGTTCTTC	CASSPGTGELNEQFF
TRBV2	.	many	18	TRBJ2-3	TGTGCCAGCAGTGAGGTGACAGCCATCCTGGCACACACAGATACGCAGTATTTT	CASSEVTAILAHTDTQYF
TRBV20-1	TRBD1	few	14	TRBJ2-1	TGCAGTGCTACGTCCCGGGACAGGGGCGGTGAGCAGTTCTTC	CSATSRDRGGEQFF
TRBV6-2/TRBV6-3	.	many	17	TRBJ2-1	TGTGCCAGCACCGTTACTGTCACTAGGTCCTCAATCGATGAGCAGTTCTTC	CASTVTVTRSSIDEQFF
TRBV7-2	.	many	14	TRBJ2-3	TGTGCCAGCAGCTTGGCCCATAACACAGATACGCAGTATTTT	CASSLAHNTDTQYF
TRBV27	.	many	14	TRBJ1-2	TGTGCCAGCAGTTTAGAGTGGGTCATCTATGGCTACACCTTC	CASSLEWVIYGYTF
TRBV6-5	.	few	17	TRBJ2-6	TGTGCCAGCAGTTTGCTGGGGGGAGACTCTGGGGCCAACGTCCTGACTTTC	CASSLLGGDSGANVLTF
TRBV18	TRBD2	many	16	TRBJ2-3	TGTGCCAGCTCACAATCAGCGGGAGAGGCAGGAGATACGCAGTATTTT	CASSQSAGEAGDTQYF